The 7 T cell receptor beta chains in this list originate from one sample, sequenced in a study of T cell clonality in common variable immunodeficiency (dated by TCRdb to the mid-2010s). The library was generated by the immunoSEQ multiplex PCR assay. Imported from immuneACCESS, the table was reduced by TCRdb to in-frame sequences with V and J called. These copies leave out some clones; in studies compared against another copy, an unresolved V gene accounts for under half, and the cause of the remainder is not known. The table records about 60,000 clones for this sample, and not one of them appears only once. The ten most abundant clones make up around 1.7% of the sample. The sample comprised peripheral blood mononuclear cells. The receptors derive from a person between 18 and 70 years old in good health.

The covered CDR3 bases are TGCGCCAGCGGCAACTCGGGACTAGCGGGGGGCAGCTCCTACAATGAG. Translated: CASGNSGLAGGSSYNE. The entire CDR3 protein is CASGNSGLAGGSSYNEQFF. The chain couples TRBV5-1 to TRBJ2-1, with TRBD2 identical over 15 bases. Read coverage stops 3 residues before the CDR3 terminus; the germline J gene supplies the remainder. The germline V gene has CDR1 SGHRS and CDR2 YFSETQ. CDR3 length equals 19 residues. V trimming: 7 bases; J trimming: 0 bases; junction bases outside the gene matches: 11.

This clone was seen ten or more times. Sequencing ends 3 residues short of the CDR3 end; the germline J gene provides the rest. The chain is built from TRBV29-1 and TRBJ2-1; 10 nucleotides match TRBD2. This CDR3 has 15 residues. The trim removed 4 bases at V and 0 bases at J, leaving 3 bases unmatched. In germline, CDR1 is SQVTM, CDR2 ANQGSEA. The sequenced part of the CDR3 DNA is TGCAGCGTTGGATTAGCGGGAGGCTCCTACAATGAG. It encodes CSVGLAGGSYNE. The full CDR3 reads CSVGLAGGSYNEQFF.

At least ten counts were recorded for this clone. The read terminates 3 residues ahead of where the CDR3 ends, so the germline J gene completes it. The rearrangement uses TRBV20-1 and TRBJ2-3; unclear D gene. Germline V gene sequence: CDR1 DFQATT, CDR2 SNEGSKA (reference sequence). V was clipped by 5 bases and J by 1 base, with 13 bases between them. The CDR3 is 14 residues long. Incomplete CDR3 DNA: TGCAGTGCTCTCGGAGCGCCCGGCACAGATACG. This codes for CSALGAPGTDT. The whole CDR3 protein reads CSALGAPGTDTQYF.

This clone was seen repeatedly, ten times or more. The sequenced fragment ends 3 residues before the CDR3 boundary, so the rest is inferred from the germline J gene. The rearrangement uses TRBV9 and TRBJ1-1; TRBD1 aligns across 9 bases. The length of the CDR3 is 14 residues. V shed 3 bases, J shed 1 base, and the junction held 1 base outside the gene matches. Germline assignment: CDR1 SGDLS and CDR2 YYNGEE. The CDR3 sequence: CASSADRGNTEAFF. CDR3 bases read: TGTGCCAGCAGCGCGGACAGGGGGAACACTGAA.

This clone came up many times. Read coverage stops 3 residues before the CDR3 terminus; the germline J gene supplies the remainder. The rearrangement joins TRBV7-8 to TRBJ1-3; D unclear. The V end was cut by 0 bases, the J end by 0 bases, with 15 bases between. Germline values: CDR1 SGHVS, CDR2 FQNEAQ. The length of the CDR3 is 18 residues. Here the CDR3 reads CASSLALPGTPSGNTIYF. CDR3 DNA, as far as it was read: TGTGCCAGCAGCTTAGCCCTCCCGGGTACCCCCTCTGGAAACACC.

This clone was observed many times. The CDR3 is cut off 3 residues early in the read; its end comes from the germline J gene. The rearrangement uses TRBV10-3 and TRBJ2-1; D may be TRBD1 (6 bases). Germline CDR1 reads ENHRY; CDR2 reads SYGVKD. The CDR3 has 14 residues. Trimming pared 7 bases from V and 7 bases from J, leaving 17 bases between. CDR3 protein: CAINLGQLGNEQFF. CDR3 DNA, as far as it was read: TGTGCCATCAACTTAGGACAGCTGGGGAATGAG.

This clone has at least ten counts. The read is 3 residues too short to cover the CDR3 end, so that end is filled in from the germline J gene. The genes are TRBV2 and TRBJ2-3; a possible D gene is TRBD1 (5 bases). This CDR3 has 14 residues. CDR1 and CDR2 from the germline V gene are SNHLY and FYNNEI. Trimming cost V 5 bases and J 3 bases, with 12 bases left between them. Incomplete CDR3 DNA: TGTGCCAGCAGTAAGACAGTGAGAACAGATACG. Amino acids: CASSKTVRTDT. The entire CDR3 reads CASSKTVRTDTQYF.